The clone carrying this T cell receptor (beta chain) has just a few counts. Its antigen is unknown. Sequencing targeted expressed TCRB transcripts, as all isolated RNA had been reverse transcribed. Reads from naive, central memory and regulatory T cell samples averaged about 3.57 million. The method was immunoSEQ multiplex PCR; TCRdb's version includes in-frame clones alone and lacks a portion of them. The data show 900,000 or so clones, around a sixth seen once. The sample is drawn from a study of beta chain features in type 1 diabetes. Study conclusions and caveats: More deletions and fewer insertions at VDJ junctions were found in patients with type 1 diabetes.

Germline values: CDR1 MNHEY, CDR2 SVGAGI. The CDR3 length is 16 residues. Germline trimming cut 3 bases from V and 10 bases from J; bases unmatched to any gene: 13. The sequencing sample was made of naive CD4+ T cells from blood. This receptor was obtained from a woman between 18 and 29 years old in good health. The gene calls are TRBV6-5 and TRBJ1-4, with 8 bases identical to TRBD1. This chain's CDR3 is CASSYSSGGPSGKLFF. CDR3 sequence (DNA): TGTGCCAGCAGTTATTCGTCAGGGGGCCCCTCAGGAAAACTGTTTTTT.